The following is a TCR beta chain sequence with its context. Healthy individuals of Caucasian origin from Russia, aged about 6 to 90, served as donors. Together with a sample-barcoded 5' primer, a J-beta primer mix was included in a second PCR lasting about 7 to 11 cycles. TCRdb itself ran the 5' RACE reads through MiXCR, one entry per CDR3 protein. The sample lists 1.5 million to 2 million distinct CDR3 sequences; approximately 39% were seen once. The sample originates from a study of blood T cells in healthy people across ages. Germline CDR1 MNHNY, CDR2 SVGAGI (reference sequence). With 0 bases removed from V and 4 bases from J, the gap between germline ends came to 3 bases. This CDR3 contains 13 residues.

V usage is TRBV6-6 and J usage is TRBJ1-4; D ambiguous. The sample taken for sequencing was blood. This receptor was identified in a human donor in good health. CDR3 protein: CASSYSSNEKLFF. The CDR3 bases are TGTGCCAGCAGTTACTCCAGTAATGAAAAACTGTTTTTT.